This TCR beta chain came from a study of blood T cell repertoires in COVID-19. At the level of the study: Donors in the United States, Italy and Spain gave samples during acute or convalescent COVID-19. The analysed material was cDNA or gDNA that came from T cells, B-cell-depleted T cells, or PBMCs.

The CDR3 loop spans 14 amino acids. Germline assignment: CDR1 MNHEY and CDR2 SVGAGI. The V gene end was trimmed by 10 bases and the J gene end by 6 bases; junction bases not matched to a gene: 8. Authors' processing steps: Reference gene primers were amplified, and this amplification served to estimate nucleated cell counts. Assay used: immunoSEQ multiplex PCR; TCRdb lists only in-frame clones, some missing. V and J calls and clone size are those listed in that table; D and trimming were worked out from the DNA. Of approximately 230,000 clones in the sample, about 91% were seen once. Patients in Seattle were enrolled during active infection, then followed longitudinally.

The sample was peripheral blood. V is TRBV6-5 and J is TRBJ2-3; 12 bases are shared with TRBD2. This TCR was recovered from a woman younger than 45 with COVID-19, enrolled during active disease. CDR3 sequence reads: CATRLAGELDTQYF. The CDR3 DNA reads as TGTGCCACCAGACTAGCGGGAGAGTTGGATACGCAGTATTTT.